Below, 26 T cell receptor beta chains from the same sample are listed, as sequenced in a study of shared clonotypes between healthy human individuals. Profiling relied on immunoSEQ multiplex PCR, and the TCRdb table lists in-frame clones only, not all of them. The sample holds roughly 1 million clones, 60% to 80% seen once. Sequenced: memory CD4+ T cells sorted from blood. Noted subset: CD45RA-negative fraction. The receptors shown here come from a young man in good health.

For this clone: A much bigger clone sits one base away, suggesting this may be a read error. CDR3 residues: CASSSGQGSEQYF. The DNA for the CDR3 is TGTGCCAGCAGCTCGGGACAGGGGTCCGAGCAGTACTTC. The chain employs TRBV11-3 and TRBJ2-7, with 10 nucleotides matching TRBD1. Germline V gene data show CDR1 as SGHNT and CDR2 as YENEEA. Trimming cost V 4 bases and J 6 bases; bases outside gene matches: 3. The CDR3 is 13 amino acids.

This clone was observed a handful of times. The chain recombines TRBV12-1 with TRBJ1-1. TRBV12-1 is classified as a pseudogene. CDR3 size: 14 residues. The CDR3 spells CASSCREGDTEAFF. The CDR3 coding sequence is TGTGCCAGCAGCTGCAGGGAGGGAGACACTGAAGCTTTCTTT.

Remarks on this clone: Other DNA sequences of this sample code for an identical CDR3. This chain links TRBV28 with TRBJ1-1; D remains unclear. Germline CDR1 is MDHEN and CDR2 is SYDVKM. The CDR3 extends over 14 amino acids. V was trimmed by 4 bases and J by 0 bases, leaving 9 bases between them. The CDR3: CASSSTGLNTEAFF. For the CDR3, the DNA is TGTGCCAGCAGTTCGACCGGTTTGAACACTGAAGCTTTCTTT.

The chain carries TRBV25-1 and TRBJ2-2; 8 bases fit TRBD1. The CDR3 totals 16 residues. The V segment lost 2 bases and the J segment 1 base; nucleotides outside the gene matches: 3. The germline V gene encodes CDR1 MGHDK and CDR2 SYGVNS. The CDR3 region is CASSETGQGNTGELFF. The CDR3 DNA is TGTGCCAGCAGTGAAACCGGACAGGGGAACACCGGGGAGCTGTTTTTT.

The genes are TRBV6-1 and TRBJ2-7; D might be TRBD1 or TRBD2, each matching 5 bases. Between the trimmed V and J ends, which lost 3 bases and 1 base, there was a span of 28 bases. The CDR3 runs to 20 residues. The germline CDR1 and CDR2 sequences are MNHNS and SASEGT. CDR3 region: CASSEHGEWGAGSWSYEQYF. DNA for the CDR3: TGTGCCAGCAGTGAGCACGGGGAGTGGGGCGCAGGGTCGTGGTCCTACGAGCAGTACTTC.

This clone was seen a handful of times. The chain links TRBV5-6 to TRBJ2-5; D perhaps matches TRBD2 (6 bases). Germline CDR1 and CDR2: SGHDT and YYEEEE. CDR3 size: 14 residues. V was cut by 4 bases and J by 2 bases, with 12 bases left in between. DNA for the CDR3: TGTGCCAGCAGCCCCCGGGAGAGGCAAGAGACCCAGTACTTC. Translation: CASSPRERQETQYF.

The V call is TRBV19, the J call TRBJ2-5, with unresolved D. In germline, CDR1 is LNHDA, CDR2 SQIVND (reference sequence). V lost 6 bases to trimming and J lost 5 bases, with 10 bases between them. This CDR3 spans 12 amino acids. The CDR3 sequence: CASRDRRETQYF. The CDR3 bases are TGTGCCAGTAGGGACCGGCGGGAGACCCAGTACTTC.

This chain links TRBV28 with TRBJ1-1, with D perhaps TRBD1 (6 bases). CDR3 length: 14 residues. The V end lost 4 bases, the J end lost 2 bases, and 11 bases lay between the germline ends. Germline V gene data show CDR1 as MDHEN and CDR2 as SYDVKM. CDR3 residues: CASSYGQRNTEAFF. In nucleotides, the CDR3 is TGTGCCAGCAGTTACGGACAGCGAAACACTGAAGCTTTCTTT.

This sequence joins TRBV18 and TRBJ1-1; TRBD1 matches at 9 bases. The CDR3 contains 13 residues. Germline values: CDR1 KGHSH, CDR2 LQKENI. Trimming took 4 bases from V and 5 from J; bases not matched to a gene: 2. The CDR3 is CASSRQGETEAFF. In DNA, the CDR3 is TGTGCCAGCTCACGACAGGGGGAAACTGAAGCTTTCTTT.

This clone was seen more than once but under ten times. The chain links TRBV7-2 to TRBJ2-5; no reliable D call. In germline, CDR1 is SGHTA, CDR2 FQGNSA. The CDR3 consists of 14 residues. Trimming left V 5 bases short and J 1 base short, with 11 bases between. CDR3 protein: CASSPRAFQETQYF. Written as DNA, the CDR3 is TGTGCCAGCAGCCCCCGGGCCTTCCAAGAGACCCAGTACTTC.

Comment on this clone: A much larger clone lies a single base off, so this may be a read error. The genes are TRBV7-2 and TRBJ2-7, with TRBD1 matching over 7 bases. The CDR3 is 14 residues long. Germline assignment: CDR1 SGHTA and CDR2 FQGNSA. V lost 3 bases, J lost 2 bases, and 4 bases stayed unmatched. CDR3 in amino acids: CASSFRQGPYEQYF. Here the CDR3 DNA reads TGTGCCAGCAGCTTCAGACAGGGACCCTACGAGCAGTACTTC.

The chain couples TRBV7-2 to TRBJ1-1; unclear D gene. CDR1 is SGHTA, CDR2 FQGNSA, per germline. The CDR3 runs to 13 residues. Trimming shortened V by 4 bases and J by 5 bases, and 11 bases separated the two germline ends. Here the CDR3 DNA reads TGTGCCAGCAGCTCCCTTAGCCGGACTGAAGCTTTCTTT. It translates to CASSSLSRTEAFF.

Note on this clone: Other DNA sequences from this sample encode an identical CDR3 as well. The V and J genes are TRBV9 and TRBJ2-3; 7 positions match TRBD2. The germline V gene has CDR1 SGDLS and CDR2 YYNGEE. The CDR3 contains 16 residues. V was pared by 4 bases and J by 0 bases, with 8 bases of the junction left unmatched. CDR3 sequence reads: CASSPRGSGSTDTQYF. DNA for the CDR3: TGTGCCAGCAGCCCGAGGGGTAGCGGGAGCACAGATACGCAGTATTTT.

The chain links TRBV11-3 to TRBJ2-5; a weak D match, TRBD2 (5 bases). From germline, CDR1 is SGHNT and CDR2 YENEEA. The CDR3 runs 16 residues. Trimming took off 4 bases at V and 0 bases at J, with 15 bases between the two ends. CDR3 region: CASSSRRGTDQETQYF. CDR3 bases: TGTGCCAGCAGCTCCCGCCGGGGTACGGACCAAGAGACCCAGTACTTC.

Points on this clone: The sample contains more than one DNA sequence encoding this CDR3. This CDR3 reads CASSLGGDLAKNIQYF. As DNA, the CDR3 is TGTGCCAGCAGCTTGGGGGGGGACCTAGCCAAAAACATTCAGTACTTC. This chain joins TRBV5-4 and TRBJ2-4, with D possibly being TRBD2 (6 bases). CDR1 and CDR2 from the germline V gene are SGHNT and YYREEE (reference sequence). The CDR3 totals 16 residues. Between the trimmed V and J ends, which lost 0 bases and 0 bases, there was a span of 10 bases.

V is TRBV7-9 and J is TRBJ2-2, with D perhaps matching TRBD2 (6 bases). The germline CDR1 and CDR2 sequences are SEHNR and FQNEAQ (reference sequence). The CDR3 runs to 13 residues. Trimming pared 5 bases from V and 7 bases from J, leaving 11 bases between. CDR3 nucleotide sequence: TGTGCCAGCAGCCTCTTAGCGGTCGGGGAGCTGTTTTTT. This codes for CASSLLAVGELFF.

This clone has a count of ten or more. V is TRBV30 and J is TRBJ1-1; the match to TRBD1 covers 9 bases. This CDR3 is built from 14 residues. CDR1 GTSNPN and CDR2 SVGIG come from the germline V gene (reference sequence). V shed 6 bases and J 5 bases; nucleotides not matched to a gene: 10. The CDR3 DNA sequence: TGTGCCTGCCGACCTCAACAGGGGGCGACTGAAGCTTTCTTT. It is translated as CACRPQQGATEAFF.

This clone came up a few times. The rearrangement uses TRBV5-1 and TRBJ1-1; D might be TRBD1 (5 bases). CDR3 length: 14 amino acids. The germline gives CDR1 SGHRS, CDR2 YFSETQ. Trimming stripped 3 bases from V and 0 bases from J, with 9 bases between. The CDR3 protein is CASSSDTLNTEAFF. In nucleotides, the CDR3 is TGCGCCAGCAGCTCGGACACCTTGAACACTGAAGCTTTCTTT.

This clone was recorded a few times. This specimen includes other DNA sequences encoding the same CDR3. The chain has TRBV2 and TRBJ2-7; D remains unclear. V was shortened by 6 bases and J by 0 bases, with 3 bases between the two germline ends. CDR3 length equals 11 residues. Germline CDR1 and CDR2: SNHLY and FYNNEI. Here the CDR3 reads CASRVSYEQYF. CDR3 sequence (DNA): TGTGCCAGCAGAGTCTCCTACGAGCAGTACTTC.

This chain links TRBV6-5 with TRBJ1-6; possible D gene TRBD1, 6 bases. The CDR3 runs to 16 residues. The ends were cut back, 0 bases at V and 9 bases at J, with 15 bases in the middle. CDR1 MNHEY and CDR2 SVGAGI come from the germline V gene. The CDR3 is CASSYSRGRGLSPLHF. As DNA, the CDR3 is TGTGCCAGCAGTTACTCGAGAGGCAGGGGTCTTTCACCCCTCCACTTT.

Worth noting for this clone: Other DNA sequences of this sample code for an identical CDR3. The chain joins TRBV5-1 to TRBJ1-6; the D is unclear. V was trimmed by 2 bases and J by 1 base, leaving 7 bases between them. This CDR3 comprises 15 residues. Germline CDR1 is SGHRS and CDR2 is YFSETQ. In DNA form, the CDR3 reads TGCGCCAGCAGCTTAGTGGGTTCCTATAATTCACCCCTCCACTTT. Translated: CASSLVGSYNSPLHF.

The chain is built from TRBV19 and TRBJ2-5; possibly TRBD2 for D (5 bases). The CDR3 is 14 amino acids. The germline V gene has CDR1 LNHDA and CDR2 SQIVND (reference sequence). Trimming left V 4 bases short and J 2 bases short, with 11 bases between. CDR3 in amino acids: CASSRRTGQETQYF. DNA of the CDR3: TGTGCCAGTAGTAGACGGACTGGTCAAGAGACCCAGTACTTC.

To note about this clone: The same CDR3 also results from other DNA sequences found in this sample. The V gene is TRBV30, the J gene TRBJ1-5; no clear D gene. Trimming left V 0 bases short and J 1 base short, with 4 bases between. The CDR3 is made up of 13 amino acids. The germline gives CDR1 GTSNPN, CDR2 SVGIG (reference sequence). CDR3 amino acids: CAWSVGSNQPQHF. As DNA, the CDR3 is TGTGCCTGGAGTGTAGGGAGCAATCAGCCCCAGCATTTT.

In this sample, this clone turned up a few times. The rearrangement links TRBV7-2 to TRBJ2-1, with 8 bases fitting TRBD2. CDR1 and CDR2 from the germline V gene are SGHTA and FQGNSA. CDR3 size: 16 residues. V was clipped by 2 bases and J by 2 bases; unmatched bases: 5. This CDR3 reads CASSLFSGVPYNEQFF. DNA of the CDR3: TGTGCCAGCAGCTTATTTAGCGGGGTCCCCTACAATGAGCAGTTCTTC.

The chain combines TRBV29-1 with TRBJ2-7; the D gene is possibly TRBD1 (5 bases). The DNA end is more similar to TRBJ2-5, so the J call may be wrong. Germline V gives CDR1 SQVTM, CDR2 ANQGSEA. CDR3 length: 13 amino acids. The CDR3 sequence: CSVGRGSQETQYF. The CDR3 DNA reads as TGCAGCGTGGGTAGGGGTTCCCAAGAGACCCAGTACTTC.

Of note for this clone: The same CDR3 is also encoded by other DNA sequences in this sample. The chain is built from TRBV9 and TRBJ2-5; maybe TRBD2 (7 bases). This CDR3 comprises 15 residues. Per the germline V gene, CDR1 is SGDLS and CDR2 is YYNGEE. Trimming stripped 0 bases from V and 2 bases from J, with 11 bases between. This chain's CDR3 is CASSVVAGAQETQYF. DNA of the CDR3: TGTGCCAGCAGCGTAGTGGCGGGGGCACAAGAGACCCAGTACTTC.